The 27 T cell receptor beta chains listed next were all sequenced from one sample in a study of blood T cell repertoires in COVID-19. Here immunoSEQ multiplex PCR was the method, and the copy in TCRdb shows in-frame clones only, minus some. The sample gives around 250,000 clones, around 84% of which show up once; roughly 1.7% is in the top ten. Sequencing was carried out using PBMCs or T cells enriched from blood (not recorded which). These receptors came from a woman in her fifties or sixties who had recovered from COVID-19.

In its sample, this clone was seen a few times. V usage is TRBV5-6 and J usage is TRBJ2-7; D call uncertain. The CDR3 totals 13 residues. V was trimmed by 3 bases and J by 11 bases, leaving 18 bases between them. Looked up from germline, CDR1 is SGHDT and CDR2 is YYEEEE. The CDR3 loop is CASSSDVSTMEYF. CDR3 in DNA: TGTGCCAGCAGCTCCGACGTCTCAACTATGGAGTACTTC.

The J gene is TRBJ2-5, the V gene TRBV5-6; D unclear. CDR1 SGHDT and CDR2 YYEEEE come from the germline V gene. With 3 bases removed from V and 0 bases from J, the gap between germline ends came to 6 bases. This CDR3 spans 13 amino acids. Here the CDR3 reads CASSYMYQETQYF. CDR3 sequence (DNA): TGTGCCAGCAGCTATATGTACCAAGAGACCCAGTACTTC.

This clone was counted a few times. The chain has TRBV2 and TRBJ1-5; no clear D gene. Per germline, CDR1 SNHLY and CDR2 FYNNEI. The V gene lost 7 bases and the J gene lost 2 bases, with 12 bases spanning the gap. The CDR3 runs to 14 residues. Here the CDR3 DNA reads TGTGCCAGCATAGAAGCCCTTGGCAATCAGCCCCAGCATTTT. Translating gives CASIEALGNQPQHF. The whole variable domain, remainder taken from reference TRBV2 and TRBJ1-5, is EPEVTQTPSHQVTQMGQEVILRCVPISNHLYFYWYRQILGQKVEFLVSFYNNEISEKSEIFDDQFSVERPDGSNFTLKIRSTKLEDSAMYFCASIEALGNQPQHFGDGTRLSIL.

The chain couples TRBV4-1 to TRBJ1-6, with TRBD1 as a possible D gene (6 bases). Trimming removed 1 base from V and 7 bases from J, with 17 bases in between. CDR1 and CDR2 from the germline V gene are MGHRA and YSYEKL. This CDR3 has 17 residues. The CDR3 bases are TGCGCCAGCAGCCAAGCGTTAGGCAGGGGAACAAATTCACCCCTCCACTTT. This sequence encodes CASSQALGRGTNSPLHF.

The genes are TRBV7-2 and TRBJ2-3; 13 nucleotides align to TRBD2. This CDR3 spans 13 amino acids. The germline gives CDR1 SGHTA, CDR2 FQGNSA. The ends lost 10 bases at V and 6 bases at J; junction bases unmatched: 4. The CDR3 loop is CATGLAGVDTQYF. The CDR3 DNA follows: TGTGCCACCGGACTAGCGGGAGTGGATACGCAGTATTTT.

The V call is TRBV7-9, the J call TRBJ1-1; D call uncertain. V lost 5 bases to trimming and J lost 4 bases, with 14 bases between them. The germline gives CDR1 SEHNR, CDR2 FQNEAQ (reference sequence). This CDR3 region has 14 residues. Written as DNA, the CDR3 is TGTGCCAGCAGCCGCCCCTTAGAGGTCACTGAAGCTTTCTTT. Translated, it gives CASSRPLEVTEAFF.

CDR3 sequence (DNA): TGTGCCAGCTCACCACCGAGCAACACAGATACGCAGTATTTT. It codes for CASSPPSNTDTQYF. The chain uses TRBV18 and TRBJ2-3; D is ambiguous. The V gene lost 0 bases and the J gene lost 2 bases, with 6 bases spanning the gap. The CDR3 contains 14 residues. Germline assignment: CDR1 KGHSH and CDR2 LQKENI.

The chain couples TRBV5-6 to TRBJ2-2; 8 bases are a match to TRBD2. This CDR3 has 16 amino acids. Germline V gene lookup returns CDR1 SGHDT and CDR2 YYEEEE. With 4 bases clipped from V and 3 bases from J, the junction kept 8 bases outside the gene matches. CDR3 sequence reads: CASSPNGGGHTGELFF. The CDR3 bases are TGTGCCAGCAGCCCAAACGGGGGGGGGCACACCGGGGAGCTGTTTTTT.

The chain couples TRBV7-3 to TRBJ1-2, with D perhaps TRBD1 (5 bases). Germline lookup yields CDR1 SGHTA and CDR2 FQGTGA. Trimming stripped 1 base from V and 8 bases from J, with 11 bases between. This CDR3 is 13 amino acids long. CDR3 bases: TGTGCCAGCAGCTTAAACCCGGGGGAGGGCTACACCTTC. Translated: CASSLNPGEGYTF.

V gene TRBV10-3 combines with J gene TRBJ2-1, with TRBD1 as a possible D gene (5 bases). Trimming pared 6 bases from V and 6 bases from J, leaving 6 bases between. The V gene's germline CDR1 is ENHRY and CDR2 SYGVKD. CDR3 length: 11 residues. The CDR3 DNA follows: TGTGCCATCAGGGACACCAATGAGCAGTTCTTC. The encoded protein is CAIRDTNEQFF.

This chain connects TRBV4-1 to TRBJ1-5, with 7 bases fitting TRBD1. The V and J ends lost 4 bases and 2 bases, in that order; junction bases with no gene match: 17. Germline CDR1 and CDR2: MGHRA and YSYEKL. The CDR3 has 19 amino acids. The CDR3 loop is CASSLRQLTGKVGNQPQHF. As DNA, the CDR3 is TGCGCCAGCAGCCTACGACAATTGACAGGGAAAGTCGGCAATCAGCCCCAGCATTTT.

CDR3 sequence reads: CASSLAGAGGNGEQFF. In DNA form, the CDR3 reads TGTGCCAGCAGCTTAGCCGGGGCGGGAGGGAATGGTGAGCAGTTCTTC. The chain uses TRBV7-9 and TRBJ2-1; the match to TRBD2 covers 9 bases. The CDR3 loop spans 16 amino acids. Germline-derived CDR1 and CDR2 are SEHNR and FQNEAQ (reference sequence). V shed 0 bases and J 9 bases; nucleotides not matched to a gene: 9.

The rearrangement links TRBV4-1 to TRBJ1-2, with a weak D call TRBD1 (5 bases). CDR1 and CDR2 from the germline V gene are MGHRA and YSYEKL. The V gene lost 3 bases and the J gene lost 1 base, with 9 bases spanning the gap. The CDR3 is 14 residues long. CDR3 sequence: CASSQFDSNYGYTF. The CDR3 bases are TGCGCCAGCAGCCAGTTCGACAGTAACTATGGCTACACCTTC.

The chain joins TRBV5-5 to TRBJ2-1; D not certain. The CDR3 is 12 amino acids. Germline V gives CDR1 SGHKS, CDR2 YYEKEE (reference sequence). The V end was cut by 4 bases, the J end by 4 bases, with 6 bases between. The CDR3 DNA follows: TGTGCCAGCAGCGCACAATACAATGAGCAGTTCTTC. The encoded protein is CASSAQYNEQFF.

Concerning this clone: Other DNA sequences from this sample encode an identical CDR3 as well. CDR3 sequence: CASSLGQGNYGYTF. The CDR3 DNA reads TGCGCCAGCAGCTTAGGACAGGGGAACTATGGCTACACCTTC. The chain is built from TRBV5-1 and TRBJ1-2, with 9 bases identical to TRBD1. This CDR3 has 14 amino acids. The trim removed 2 bases at V and 2 bases at J, leaving 1 base unmatched. Germline-derived CDR1 and CDR2 are SGHRS and YFSETQ.

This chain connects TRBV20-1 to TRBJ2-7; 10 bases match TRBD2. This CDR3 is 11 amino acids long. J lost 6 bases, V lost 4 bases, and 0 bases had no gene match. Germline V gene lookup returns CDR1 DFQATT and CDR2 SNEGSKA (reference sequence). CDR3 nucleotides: TGCAGTGCTACTAGCGGGAGCGAGCAGTACTTC. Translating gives CSATSGSEQYF.

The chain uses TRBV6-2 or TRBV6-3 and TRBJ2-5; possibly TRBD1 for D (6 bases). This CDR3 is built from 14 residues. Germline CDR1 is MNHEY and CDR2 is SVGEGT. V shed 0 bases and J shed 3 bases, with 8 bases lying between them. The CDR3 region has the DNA TGTGCCAGCAGTTACTCGGGACACGAAGAGACCCAGTACTTC. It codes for CASSYSGHEETQYF.

The DNA for the CDR3 is TGTGCCAGCAGTGAAACAGGGGATTGGGGCAATCAGCCCCAGCATTTT. It is translated as CASSETGDWGNQPQHF. J is TRBJ1-5 and V is TRBV6-1, with 7 bases aligning to TRBD1. The junction had 6 bases not matched to a gene; V was cut back by 2 bases and J by 2 bases. This CDR3 comprises 16 residues. The V gene's germline CDR1 is MNHNS and CDR2 SASEGT.

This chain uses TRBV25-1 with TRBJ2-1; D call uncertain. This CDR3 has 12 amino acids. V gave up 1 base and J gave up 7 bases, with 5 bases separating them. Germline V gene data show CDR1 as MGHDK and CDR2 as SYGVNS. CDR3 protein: CASSEFRNEQFF. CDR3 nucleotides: TGTGCCAGCAGTGAATTTCGTAATGAGCAGTTCTTC. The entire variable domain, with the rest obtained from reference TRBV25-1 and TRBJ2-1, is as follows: EADIYQTPRYLVIGTGKKITLECSQTMGHDKMYWYQQDPGMELHLIHYSYGVNSTEKGDLSSESTVSRIRTEHFPLTLESARPSHTSQYLCASSEFRNEQFFGPGTRLTVL.

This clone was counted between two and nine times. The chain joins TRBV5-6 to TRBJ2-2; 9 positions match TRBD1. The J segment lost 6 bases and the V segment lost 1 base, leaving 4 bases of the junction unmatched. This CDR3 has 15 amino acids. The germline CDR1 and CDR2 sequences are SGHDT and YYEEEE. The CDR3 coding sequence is TGTGCCAGCAGCTTGACAACAGGGGGCCCCGGGGAGCTGTTTTTT. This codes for CASSLTTGGPGELFF.

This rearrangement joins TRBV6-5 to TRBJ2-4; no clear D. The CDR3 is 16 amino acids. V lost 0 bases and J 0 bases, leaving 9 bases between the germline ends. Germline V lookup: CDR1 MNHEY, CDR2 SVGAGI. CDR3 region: CASSYSTSVAKNIQYF. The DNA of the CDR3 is TGTGCCAGCAGTTACTCGACTTCTGTAGCCAAAAACATTCAGTACTTC.

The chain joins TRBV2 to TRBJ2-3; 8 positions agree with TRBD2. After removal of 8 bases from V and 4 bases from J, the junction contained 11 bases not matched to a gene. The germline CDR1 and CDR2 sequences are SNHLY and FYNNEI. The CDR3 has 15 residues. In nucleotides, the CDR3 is TGTGCCAGCGCCAGGGAGCGGGGGTACTCAGATACGCAGTATTTT. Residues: CASARERGYSDTQYF.

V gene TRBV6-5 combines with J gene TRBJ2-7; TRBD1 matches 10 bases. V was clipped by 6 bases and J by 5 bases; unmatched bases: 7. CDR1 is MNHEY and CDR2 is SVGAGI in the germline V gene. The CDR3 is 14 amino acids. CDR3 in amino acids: CASSPGQGLDEQYF. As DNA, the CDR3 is TGTGCCAGCAGCCCGGGACAGGGGCTGGACGAGCAGTACTTC.

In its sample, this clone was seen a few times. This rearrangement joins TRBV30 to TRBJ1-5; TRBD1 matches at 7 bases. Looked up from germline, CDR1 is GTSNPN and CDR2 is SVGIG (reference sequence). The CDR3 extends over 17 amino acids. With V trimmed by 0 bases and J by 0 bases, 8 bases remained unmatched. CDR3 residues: CAWSVPLGQHSNQPQHF. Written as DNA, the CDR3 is TGTGCCTGGAGTGTACCACTGGGACAGCATAGCAATCAGCCCCAGCATTTT.

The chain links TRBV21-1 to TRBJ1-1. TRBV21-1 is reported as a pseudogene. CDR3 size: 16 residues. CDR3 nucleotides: TGTGCCAGCAGCAAAGTGCCCGAGGGAGGTGTGGCTGAAGCTTTCTTT. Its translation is CASSKVPEGGVAEAFF.

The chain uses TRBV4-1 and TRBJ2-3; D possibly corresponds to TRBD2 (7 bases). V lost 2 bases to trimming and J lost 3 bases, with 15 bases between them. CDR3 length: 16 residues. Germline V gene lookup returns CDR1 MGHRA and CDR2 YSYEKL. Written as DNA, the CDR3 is TGCGCCAGCAGCCAAACTAGCGATAGGGGGACAGATACGCAGTATTTT. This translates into CASSQTSDRGTDTQYF.

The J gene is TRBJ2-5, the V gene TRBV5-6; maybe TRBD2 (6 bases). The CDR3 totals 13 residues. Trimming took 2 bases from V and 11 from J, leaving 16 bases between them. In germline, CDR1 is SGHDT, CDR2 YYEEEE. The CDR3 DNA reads TGTGCCAGCAGCTTTGGGACGGGAGTGTCTCAGTACTTC. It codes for CASSFGTGVSQYF.